The 9 T cell receptor beta chains given below trace back to one sample, sequenced in a study of T cells in tuberculosis. Time point defined: new active TB diagnosis, blood taken before or within 7 days of starting treatment. Method: immunoSEQ multiplex PCR; TCRdb's copy keeps in-frame clones and lacks some. The profile covers under 40,000 clones, with about 83% appearing a single time and under 6.5% taken by the ten largest. The specimen was PBMCs, collected at tuberculosis diagnosis. The receptors shown here come from an adult with tuberculosis.

The V and J genes are TRBV14 and TRBJ2-4, with 8 positions matching TRBD2. The CDR3 has 17 amino acids. Trimming removed 0 bases from V and 2 bases from J; junction bases left unmatched: 6. Germline loops: CDR1 SGHDN, CDR2 FVKESK. The CDR3 DNA follows: TGTGCCAGCAGCCAAGACTCCTTTAGCGGGACCAAAAACATTCAGTACTTC. Translated: CASSQDSFSGTKNIQYF.

The V call is TRBV10-1, the J call TRBJ2-5; D perhaps matches TRBD1 (5 bases). The V end was cut by 3 bases, the J end by 1 base, with 9 bases between. Germline CDR1 and CDR2: WNHNN and SYGVQD (reference sequence). This CDR3 spans 14 amino acids. In DNA, the CDR3 is TGCGCCAGCAGTGACCATGACAGCCAAGAGACCCAGTACTTC. It encodes CASSDHDSQETQYF.

This chain links TRBV5-5 with TRBJ1-2, with 7 bases matching TRBD1. With 5 bases clipped from V and 8 bases from J, the junction kept 6 bases outside the gene matches. Germline V gene sequence: CDR1 SGHKS, CDR2 YYEKEE (reference sequence). The CDR3 contains 12 residues. The CDR3 bases are TGTGCCAGCAGGTCTCCGGGACAGGGCTACACCTTC. It is translated as CASRSPGQGYTF.

The V and J genes are TRBV19 and TRBJ2-7; D possibly corresponds to TRBD2 (7 bases). CDR1 LNHDA and CDR2 SQIVND come from the germline V gene (reference sequence). Trimming stripped 5 bases from V and 2 bases from J, with 10 bases between. The CDR3 loop spans 13 amino acids. The CDR3 sequence is CASSPGGPYEQYF. The CDR3 DNA reads TGTGCCAGTAGTCCGGGGGGCCCCTACGAGCAGTACTTC.

The V and J genes are TRBV2 and TRBJ1-1, with 7 bases identical to TRBD1. Trimming removed 7 bases from V and 5 bases from J; junction bases left unmatched: 10. Germline CDR1 is SNHLY and CDR2 is FYNNEI. The CDR3 loop spans 14 amino acids. CDR3 residues: CASTRGTRRTEAFF. CDR3 sequence (DNA): TGTGCCAGCACCAGGGGGACGAGACGGACTGAAGCTTTCTTT. Combining the CDR3 with reference TRBV2 and TRBJ1-1 gives the whole variable domain EPEVTQTPSHQVTQMGQEVILRCVPISNHLYFYWYRQILGQKVEFLVSFYNNEISEKSEIFDDQFSVERPDGSNFTLKIRSTKLEDSAMYFCASTRGTRRTEAFFGQGTRLTVV.

This rearrangement joins TRBV5-1 to TRBJ2-5, with 7 positions matching TRBD1. Germline CDR1 and CDR2: SGHRS and YFSETQ. The junction had 2 bases not matched to a gene; V was cut back by 2 bases and J by 1 base. The CDR3 sequence is 14 residues long. Here the CDR3 reads CASSFPGGQETQYF. The CDR3 DNA reads TGCGCCAGCAGCTTCCCAGGGGGCCAAGAGACCCAGTACTTC.

J is TRBJ2-7 and V is TRBV7-8, with 9 bases that match TRBD1. This CDR3 has 14 amino acids. Germline V gene sequence: CDR1 SGHVS, CDR2 FQNEAQ. The V segment lost 4 bases and the J segment 3 bases; nucleotides outside the gene matches: 4. The CDR3 sequence is CASSSSGQGYEQYF. In DNA form, the CDR3 reads TGTGCCAGCAGCTCGTCGGGACAGGGCTACGAGCAGTACTTC.

J is TRBJ2-1 and V is TRBV10-3; tentatively, D is TRBD2 (5 bases). This CDR3 region has 14 residues. CDR1 and CDR2 (germline): ENHRY, SYGVKD. Trimming took off 0 bases at V and 6 bases at J, with 9 bases between the two ends. CDR3 sequence (DNA): TGTGCCATCAGTGAGTCCGGGGATGTCAATGAGCAGTTCTTC. Translated, it gives CAISESGDVNEQFF.

The J gene is TRBJ1-1, the V gene TRBV28; 9 bases agree with TRBD1. The CDR3 has 15 amino acids. From germline, CDR1 is MDHEN and CDR2 SYDVKM. J gave up 4 bases and V 3 bases, and 6 bases lay outside the gene matches. The CDR3 protein is CASSFWGQGSTEAFF. CDR3 coding DNA: TGTGCCAGCAGTTTTTGGGGACAGGGAAGCACTGAAGCTTTCTTT.